This T cell receptor (beta chain) came from a study of T-cell reconstitution after alpha-beta-depleted transplantation in children. Ten or more counts support this clonotype. This CDR3 spans 14 amino acids. The V and J ends lost 7 bases and 15 bases respectively, with 25 bases between them. From germline, CDR1 is MNHNS and CDR2 SASEGT. During its preparation, the TCRbeta library received unique molecular identifiers. TCRdb processed the PCR reads anew with MiXCR; each CDR3 protein has one entry. The sample lists approximately 250,000 distinct CDR3 sequences; about 26% were seen once. The V gene is TRBV6-1, the J gene TRBJ2-1; the D gene could be TRBD1 or TRBD2 (5 bases each). The clonotype originates from a girl aged 2 to 9 with Fanconi anemia, due to receive a stem cell transplant. The sample was PBMCs, taken before TCRalphabeta/CD19-depleted stem cell transplant. Here the CDR3 DNA reads TGTGCCAGCACCCCGACAGTTTTTGGGGGTAGGTGGTTCTTC. It encodes CASTPTVFGGRWFF.